Below, 4 T cell receptor beta chains from the same sample are listed, as sequenced in a study of blood T cell repertoires in COVID-19. Repertoires were generated with immunoSEQ multiplex PCR, while TCRdb's copy carries only in-frame clones and drops some. Of some 300,000 clones in the sample, 90% were seen once. The sequencing input was peripheral blood. The receptors originated from a woman aged 35 to 49 with COVID-19, enrolled during active disease.

This clone was recorded a few times. V and J are TRBV19 and TRBJ1-5, with no clear D. The V gene's germline CDR1 is LNHDA and CDR2 SQIVND (reference sequence). Trimming pared 3 bases from V and 0 bases from J, leaving 9 bases between. There are 15 residues in the CDR3. This chain's CDR3 is CASSIGLYSNQPQHF. The CDR3 DNA follows: TGTGCCAGTAGTATTGGACTTTATAGCAATCAGCCCCAGCATTTT.

The chain carries TRBV13 and TRBJ2-7; 13 bases map to TRBD2. The V gene end was trimmed by 5 bases and the J gene end by 2 bases; junction bases not matched to a gene: 12. The CDR3 runs to 18 residues. CDR1 is PRHDT and CDR2 is FYEKMQ in the germline V gene (reference sequence). Here the CDR3 DNA reads TGTGCCAGCAGCGCTAACGGACTAGCGGGGGTACTCACCTACGAGCAGTACTTC. Encoded protein: CASSANGLAGVLTYEQYF.

The rearrangement links TRBV7-3 to TRBJ2-7; TRBD1 is a possible D gene (7 bases). CDR3 size: 15 residues. V lost 5 bases to trimming and J lost 0 bases, with 14 bases between them. Germline V gene data show CDR1 as SGHTA and CDR2 as FQGTGA. The CDR3 loop is CASSPGGSVSYEQYF. The CDR3 bases are TGTGCCAGCAGCCCAGGGGGGAGTGTCTCCTACGAGCAGTACTTC.

The chain combines TRBV5-1 with TRBJ1-1; D possibly corresponds to TRBD1 (5 bases). CDR3 length: 14 residues. Germline-derived CDR1 and CDR2 are SGHRS and YFSETQ. Trimming removed 0 bases from V and 6 bases from J, with 12 bases in between. The CDR3 is CASSLAGRGAEAFF. DNA of the CDR3: TGCGCCAGCAGCTTGGCTGGACGGGGGGCTGAAGCTTTCTTT.